The rows below give T cell receptor beta chains drawn from one sample of a study of blood T cell repertoires in COVID-19. Sequenced by immunoSEQ multiplex PCR; TCRdb stores in-frame clones only, minus some. Found here are about 64,000 clones, 82% of them singletons; the top ten hold around 13%. Input material: peripheral blood. The source is a human donor in a cohort sampled during active COVID-19. The CDR3 runs from the conserved cysteine through the conserved F or W. D genes are given only for firm matches. Clone sizes are given selectively: once, few, many, or a class where the clone is expanded.

clone_size,cdr3_length,j_call,v_call,d_call,cdr3_aa,cdr3_nt
.,13,TRBJ1-5,TRBV11-2,.,CASSSEVDQPQHF,TGTGCCAGCAGTTCGGAGGTAGATCAGCCCCAGCATTTT
.,15,TRBJ2-4,TRBV2,TRBD1,CASRGDRGLGNIQYF,TGTGCCAGCAGAGGGGACAGGGGGCTAGGGAACATTCAGTACTTC
.,12,TRBJ2-7,TRBV18,.,CASSPLSHEQYF,TGTGCCAGCTCACCACTCTCCCACGAGCAGTACTTC
.,13,TRBJ2-1,TRBV12-3/TRBV12-4,TRBD1,CASRGQGAGEQFF,TGTGCCAGCAGGGGGCAGGGGGCGGGTGAGCAGTTCTTC
.,13,TRBJ2-7,TRBV18,TRBD1,CASSPGQSYEQYF,TGTGCCAGCTCACCGGGACAGTCCTACGAGCAGTACTTC
.,17,TRBJ1-1,TRBV21-1,.,CASTPPRTWEVNTEAFF,TGTGCCAGTACACCTCCTCGAACATGGGAGGTTAACACTGAAGCTTTCTTT
.,15,TRBJ1-1,TRBV5-1,.,CASSSTQSAGTEAFF,TGCGCCAGCAGCTCTACGCAATCCGCGGGCACTGAAGCTTTCTTT
.,14,TRBJ2-3,TRBV4-1,.,CASSPEGGTDTQYF,TGCGCCAGCAGCCCAGAGGGGGGGACAGATACGCAGTATTTT
.,14,TRBJ2-3,TRBV28,TRBD1,CASSLGRVGQAQYF,TGTGCCAGCAGTTTAGGGCGGGTGGGACAGGCGCAGTATTTT
.,13,TRBJ1-1,TRBV2,.,CASRAGPRTSAFF,TGTGCCAGCAGAGCGGGCCCAAGGACGTCGGCTTTCTTT
.,13,TRBJ2-2,TRBV2,.,CASTRSNTGELFF,TGTGCCAGCACGCGTTCGAACACCGGGGAGCTGTTTTTT
.,16,TRBJ2-1,TRBV11-2,.,CASSLAGFWSYNEQFF,TGTGCCAGCAGCTTAGCGGGGTTTTGGTCCTACAATGAGCAGTTCTTC
.,16,TRBJ2-3,TRBV10-1,TRBD2,CASSTPSGGSTDTQYF,TGCGCCAGCAGTACCCCGAGCGGGGGCTCCACAGATACGCAGTATTTT
.,16,TRBJ2-6,TRBV5-4,.,CASSLAENSGANVLTF,TGTGCCAGCAGCTTGGCCGAGAACTCTGGGGCCAACGTCCTGACTTTC
.,13,TRBJ2-3,TRBV10-3,.,CAIRLTSTDTQYF,TGTGCCATTCGACTTACTAGCACAGATACGCAGTATTTT
once,15,TRBJ1-4,TRBV14,.,CASSQPRAGAEKLFF,TGTGCCAGCAGCCAACCTCGGGCGGGAGCCGAAAAACTGTTTTTT
medium-sized,11,TRBJ2-7,TRBV24-1,.,CATTGSYEQYF,TGTGCCACCACTGGGAGCTACGAGCAGTACTTC
.,14,TRBJ2-1,TRBV24-1,TRBD2,CATSDWGLSNEQFF,TGTGCCACCAGTGATTGGGGACTATCCAATGAGCAGTTCTTC
.,15,TRBJ2-7,TRBV7-9,TRBD1,CASSLGAGGASEQYF,TGTGCCAGCAGCTTAGGGGCAGGGGGCGCTTCCGAGCAGTACTTC
few,15,TRBJ1-6,TRBV5-4,.,CASSLRAGDNSPLHF,TGTGCCAGCAGCTTGAGGGCAGGGGACAATTCACCCCTCCACTTT
.,16,TRBJ1-3,TRBV28,.,CASSTPSWARGNTIYF,TGTGCCAGCAGTACCCCTTCCTGGGCCCGCGGAAACACCATATATTTT
.,15,TRBJ2-5,TRBV29-1,.,CSVEKAGAISRDQYF,TGCAGCGTTGAAAAAGCTGGGGCAATCTCTAGGGACCAGTACTTC
.,12,TRBJ1-2,TRBV3-1/TRBV3-2,TRBD1,CASTTPGGGYTF,TGTGCCAGCACCACTCCAGGGGGAGGCTACACCTTC
few,15,TRBJ1-6,TRBV7-9,.,CASSLAEVGDSPLHF,TGTGCCAGCAGCTTAGCAGAGGTTGGAGATTCACCCCTCCACTTT
.,16,TRBJ2-5,TRBV7-9,.,CASSLGGQGGQETQYF,TGTGCCAGCAGCTTGGGAGGACAGGGAGGGCAAGAGACCCAGTACTTC
.,15,TRBJ2-7,TRBV3-1/TRBV3-2,.,CASSQDLRVYYEQYF,TGTGCCAGCAGCCAAGATCTCAGGGTGTACTACGAGCAGTACTTC
once,15,TRBJ1-1,TRBV3-1/TRBV3-2,.,CASRPLDQGNTEAFF,TGTGCCAGCAGGCCTTTGGACCAGGGGAACACTGAAGCTTTCTTT
few,14,TRBJ1-1,TRBV4-1,TRBD1,CASSHDRGRTEAFF,TGCGCCAGCAGCCACGACAGGGGTCGAACTGAAGCTTTCTTT